The 9 T cell receptor beta chains listed next were all sequenced from one sample in a study of T-cell reconstitution after alpha-beta-depleted transplantation in children. Library preparation (for TCRbeta) was performed with unique molecular identifiers. TCRdb fed the PCR reads into MiXCR, producing one record per CDR3 protein. The sample lists fewer than 150,000 distinct CDR3 sequences, roughly 9% seen once, with nearly 25% in the top ten. This material consisted of PBMCs, mostly from graft donor cells, taken 180 days after TCRalphabeta/CD19-depleted stem cell transplant. These receptors came from a girl under three years old who had a stem cell transplant for combined immunodeficiency, so the T cells may come from the graft donor.

This clonotype was seen a handful of times. J is TRBJ2-7 and V is TRBV5-1; the match to TRBD2 covers 11 bases. Germline V gene sequence: CDR1 SGHRS, CDR2 YFSETQ. The CDR3 spans 18 residues. V lost 1 base to trimming and J lost 0 bases; unmatched junction nucleotides: 9. CDR3 in amino acids: CASSLPTSGGLRSYEQYF. For the CDR3, the DNA is TGCGCCAGCAGCTTGCCTACTAGCGGGGGCCTTCGCTCCTACGAGCAGTACTTC.

This clonotype was seen more than once but under ten times. The chain joins TRBV25-1 to TRBJ2-1, with TRBD2 matching 15 bases. This CDR3 is 17 amino acids long. Germline CDR1 and CDR2: MGHDK and SYGVNS. V lost 3 bases, J lost 3 bases, and 3 bases stayed unmatched. The CDR3 DNA follows: TGTGCCAGCAGTGAGCTGGGACTAGCGGGAGGCTACAATGAGCAGTTCTTC. It codes for CASSELGLAGGYNEQFF.

The chain carries TRBV4-3 and TRBJ2-2, with D hard to call. Germline CDR1 reads LGHNA; CDR2 reads YSLEER. The CDR3 has 14 residues. V lost 1 base and J lost 6, with 9 bases in between. In DNA form, the CDR3 reads TGCGCCAGCAGCCAAGGCCACGTGGCCGGGGAGCTGTTTTTT. It specifies CASSQGHVAGELFF.

This clonotype was found a few times. V is TRBV11-2 and J is TRBJ2-7, with no clear D. Trimming cost V 2 bases and J 5 bases, with 4 bases left between them. Germline V gene lookup returns CDR1 SGHAT and CDR2 FQNNGV. CDR3 length equals 11 residues. CDR3 bases: TGTGCCAGCAGCTTATACAACGAGCAGTACTTC. Its translation: CASSLYNEQYF.

In this sample, this clonotype turned up a few times. The V and J genes are TRBV12-3 or TRBV12-4 and TRBJ1-5, with 8 bases aligning to TRBD1. This CDR3 comprises 15 residues. The V and J ends lost 5 bases and 9 bases, in that order; junction bases with no gene match: 12. The CDR3, as DNA: TGTGCCAGCAGTCAAGACCAGGGGGCCTTTTCGCCCCAGCATTTT. Amino acids: CASSQDQGAFSPQHF.

V is TRBV28 and J is TRBJ1-2; 7 nucleotides line up with TRBD1. The CDR3 has 15 residues. Germline CDR1 reads MDHEN; CDR2 reads SYDVKM. V shed 2 bases, J shed 4 bases, and the junction held 7 bases outside the gene matches. Here the CDR3 DNA reads TGTGCCAGCAGTTTAATAGGCAGGGGGGCCTATGGCTACACCTTC. This gives the protein CASSLIGRGAYGYTF.

This clonotype was seen only a few times. This chain connects TRBV5-1 to TRBJ1-5, with 7 positions matching TRBD1. Germline-derived CDR1 and CDR2 are SGHRS and YFSETQ. This CDR3 has 15 residues. The junction had 5 bases not matched to a gene; V was cut back by 1 base and J by 4 bases. CDR3 region: CASSLTPGGNQPQHF. The CDR3 nucleotides are TGCGCCAGCAGCTTGACCCCAGGGGGGAATCAGCCCCAGCATTTT.

There are a few counts of this clonotype. This rearrangement joins TRBV7-9 to TRBJ1-4; D remains unclear. In germline, CDR1 is SEHNR, CDR2 FQNEAQ (reference sequence). The germline V and J ends were trimmed by 1 base and 5 bases, with 5 bases remaining between them. The CDR3 is made up of 13 amino acids. The CDR3 region has the DNA TGTGCCAGCAGCTTAGTGGTGAATGAAAAACTGTTTTTT. Translation: CASSLVVNEKLFF.

The genes are TRBV4-3 and TRBJ1-1, with 10 bases identical to TRBD1. CDR1 is LGHNA and CDR2 is YSLEER in the germline V gene. Trimming at V came to 0 bases and at J to 2 bases, leaving 3 bases not matched to a gene. This CDR3 is built from 16 residues. In nucleotides, the CDR3 is TGCGCCAGCAGCCAAGATAGGGACAGGGGAAACACTGAAGCTTTCTTT. It yields the protein CASSQDRDRGNTEAFF.